The 14 T cell receptor beta chains reported below all come from one sample, sequenced in a study of radiotherapy plus CTLA-4 blockade in lung cancer. Libraries were prepared by immunoSEQ multiplex PCR; TCRdb keeps only in-frame clonotypes and omits some of them. This table has 25,000 to 30,000 clones, 60% to 85% appearing once. The input for sequencing was peripheral blood, taken from a patient treated with radiotherapy plus ipilimumab. Receptors originate from a human donor with non-small cell lung cancer that progressed on radiotherapy plus ipilimumab.

The V call is TRBV10-3, the J call TRBJ2-1; the D is unclear. Trimming took 8 bases from V and 10 from J, leaving 18 bases between them. The CDR3 covers 13 residues. CDR1 is ENHRY and CDR2 is SYGVKD in the germline V gene. The CDR3 here is CAIADADGREQFF. As DNA, the CDR3 is TGTGCCATCGCCGACGCGGACGGTAGGGAGCAGTTCTTC.

This sequence joins TRBV28 and TRBJ1-1; D is undetermined. Germline loops: CDR1 MDHEN, CDR2 SYDVKM. V shed 4 bases and J shed 8 bases, with 8 bases lying between them. The CDR3 has 11 residues. CDR3 nucleotide sequence: TGTGCCAGCAGTTGGGGTTACGAAGCTTTCTTT. Amino acids: CASSWGYEAFF. Supplemented by reference TRBV28 and TRBJ1-1, the full variable domain reads DVKVTQSSRYLVKRTGEKVFLECVQDMDHENMFWYRQDPGLGLRLIYFSYDVKMKEKGDIPEGYSVSREKKERFSLILESASTNQTSMYLCASSWGYEAFFGQGTRLTVV.

CDR3 residues: CASSTPEGEVRTQYF. The DNA for the CDR3 is TGTGCCAGCAGCACCCCTGAGGGAGAGGTGAGGACCCAGTACTTC. The chain couples TRBV5-4 to TRBJ2-5; TRBD2 is a possible D gene (5 bases). The CDR3 is 15 residues long. CDR1 is SGHNT and CDR2 is YYREEE in the germline V gene (reference sequence). Trimming removed 4 bases from V and 7 bases from J, with 20 bases in between.

The J gene is TRBJ2-1, the V gene TRBV2; 7 bases are a match to TRBD2. Per the germline V gene, CDR1 is SNHLY and CDR2 is FYNNEI. The junction had 9 bases not matched to a gene; V was cut back by 2 bases and J by 5 bases. The CDR3 sequence is 16 residues long. CDR3 in DNA: TGTGCCAGCAGTGAATTTATGCGGGAGAGAAACAATGAGCAGTTCTTC. Protein product: CASSEFMRERNNEQFF.

This clone was found once. Here the CDR3 reads CAISDLWREGRRSYEQYF. CDR3 sequence (DNA): TGTGCCATCAGCGACCTCTGGCGGGAGGGCCGGAGATCCTACGAGCAGTACTTC. V gene TRBV10-3 combines with J gene TRBJ2-7, with TRBD2 matching 9 bases. V was clipped by 6 bases and J by 1 base; unmatched bases: 16. The V gene's germline CDR1 is ENHRY and CDR2 SYGVKD. There are 18 residues in the CDR3.

This clone was seen once. The CDR3 sequence: CASRGTGAGYGYTF. The CDR3 coding sequence is TGTGCCAGCAGGGGGACAGGGGCGGGCTATGGCTACACCTTC. The rearrangement links TRBV5-6 to TRBJ1-2, with TRBD1 matching over 10 bases. The CDR3 totals 14 residues. The V and J ends lost 5 bases and 4 bases, in that order; junction bases with no gene match: 5. CDR1 is SGHDT and CDR2 is YYEEEE in the germline V gene.

In this sample, this clone turned up once. The chain employs TRBV28 and TRBJ1-2; weak D call: TRBD1 (5 bases). CDR3 length: 14 residues. In germline, CDR1 is MDHEN, CDR2 SYDVKM. V shed 0 bases and J shed 2 bases, with 7 bases lying between them. Here the CDR3 reads CASSLWGPNYGYTF. CDR3 nucleotides: TGTGCCAGCAGTTTATGGGGACCGAACTATGGCTACACCTTC.

The gene calls are TRBV10-1 and TRBJ2-7, with TRBD2 identical over 10 bases. With 6 bases clipped from V and 0 bases from J, the junction kept 14 bases outside the gene matches. The CDR3 is 18 amino acids. Germline V gene lookup returns CDR1 WNHNN and CDR2 SYGVQD (reference sequence). CDR3 coding DNA: TGCGCCAGCAGGCCGACTAGCGGGTCCCCCCGGAGCTCCTACGAGCAGTACTTC. Its protein is CASRPTSGSPRSSYEQYF.

This clone was seen only a few times. The rearrangement links TRBV5-5 to TRBJ1-5; D is unclear. V was pared by 4 bases and J by 0 bases, with 8 bases between. The CDR3 is made up of 14 amino acids. From germline, CDR1 is SGHKS and CDR2 YYEKEE (reference sequence). The CDR3 DNA is TGTGCCAGCAGCCAAGGGTATAGCAATCAGCCCCAGCATTTT. Translating gives CASSQGYSNQPQHF.

V and J are TRBV15 and TRBJ2-2; 7 nucleotides agree with TRBD2. The CDR3 spans 15 residues. Germline trimming cut 5 bases from V and 4 bases from J; bases unmatched to any gene: 7. CDR1 is LNHNV and CDR2 is YYDKDF in the germline V gene (reference sequence). The CDR3 is CATSYSGTTTGELFF. The CDR3 bases are TGTGCCACCAGCTATTCCGGGACTACCACCGGGGAGCTGTTTTTT.

There are a few counts of this clone. V and J are TRBV19 and TRBJ2-7; D not resolved. Per the germline V gene, CDR1 is LNHDA and CDR2 is SQIVND (reference sequence). This CDR3 region has 15 residues. Trimming took off 6 bases at V and 2 bases at J, with 17 bases between the two ends. CDR3 sequence (DNA): TGTGCCAGTAGGCCCGACTTAACTGAGACCTACGAGCAGTACTTC. It is translated as CASRPDLTETYEQYF.

This chain connects TRBV9 to TRBJ2-3; D is unclear. Germline lookup yields CDR1 SGDLS and CDR2 YYNGEE. With 0 bases removed from V and 4 bases from J, the gap between germline ends came to 3 bases. The CDR3 totals 12 residues. The CDR3 sequence: CASSVEADTQYF. In DNA form, the CDR3 reads TGTGCCAGCAGCGTAGAAGCAGATACGCAGTATTTT.

The chain has TRBV5-1 and TRBJ2-3; D is unresolved. V lost 2 bases to trimming and J lost 0 bases, with 10 bases between them. This CDR3 is 15 amino acids long. In germline, CDR1 is SGHRS, CDR2 YFSETQ. The CDR3 DNA follows: TGCGCCAGCAGCTTTTACCCAGCTAGCACAGATACGCAGTATTTT. Amino acids: CASSFYPASTDTQYF.

This chain joins TRBV5-6 and TRBJ2-6; perhaps TRBD2 as D (6 bases). CDR3 length equals 15 residues. Trimming cost V 5 bases and J 1 base, with 10 bases left between them. CDR1 is SGHDT and CDR2 is YYEEEE in the germline V gene. CDR3 loop: CASRSAGSGANVLTF. CDR3 bases: TGTGCCAGCAGATCCGCGGGATCTGGGGCCAACGTCCTGACTTTC.